This TCR beta chain was recovered during a study of CD8 T cells in Susac syndrome. Whole-study results and caveats: That the number of individuals in its TCR sequencing and HLA analysis was relatively small was acknowledged by the study.

Through negative isolation, CD4+ and CD8+ T cells were obtained, while TEMRA cells were enriched using FACS. On this clonotype itself: Its antigen is as yet unknown.

An amount of RNA that ranged from roughly 0.45 to 1 ug was reverse transcribed with random hexamers. From the immunoSEQ multiplex PCR reads, TCRdb called clonotypes with MiXCR, one entry per CDR3 protein. Of 130,000 to 150,000 distinct CDR3 sequences in the sample, 94% were seen once. The V end was cut by 4 bases, the J end by 3 bases, with 10 bases between. Germline V lookup: CDR1 MNHNS, CDR2 SASEGT. This CDR3 region has 13 residues. This chain connects TRBV6-1 to TRBJ2-7; TRBD2 is a possible D gene (6 bases). This sequence was found in a human donor in good health. Source material: CD4+ T cells from PBMCs. CDR3 in amino acids: CASSVAEYYEQYF. The DNA for the CDR3 is TGTGCCAGCAGTGTAGCGGAGTACTACGAGCAGTACTTC.